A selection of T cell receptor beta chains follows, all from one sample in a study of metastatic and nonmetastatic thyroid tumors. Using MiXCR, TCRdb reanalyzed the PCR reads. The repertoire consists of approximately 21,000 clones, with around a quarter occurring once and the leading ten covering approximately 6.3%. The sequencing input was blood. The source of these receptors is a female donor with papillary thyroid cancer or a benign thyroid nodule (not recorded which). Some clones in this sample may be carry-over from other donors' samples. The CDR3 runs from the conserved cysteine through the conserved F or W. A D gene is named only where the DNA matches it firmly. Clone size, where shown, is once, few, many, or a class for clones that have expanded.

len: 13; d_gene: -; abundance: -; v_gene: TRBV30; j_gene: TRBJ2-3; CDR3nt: TGTGCCTGGACAGGCCGGCTCACAGATACGCAGTATTTT; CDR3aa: CAWTGRLTDTQYF
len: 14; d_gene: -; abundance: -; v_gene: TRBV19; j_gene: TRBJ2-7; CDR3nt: TGTGCCATTAGAGCCACGGCTAGCGTCTACGAGCAGTACTTC; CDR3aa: CAIRATASVYEQYF
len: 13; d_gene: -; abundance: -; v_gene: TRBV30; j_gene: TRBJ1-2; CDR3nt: TGTGCCTCAAAGGACAGCGGAATTTATGGCTACACCTTC; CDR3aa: CASKDSGIYGYTF
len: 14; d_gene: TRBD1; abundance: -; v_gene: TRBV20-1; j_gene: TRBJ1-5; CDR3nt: TGCAGTTCTAGGGTCAGGGGGCCTTGTCAGCCCCAGCATTTT; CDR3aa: CSSRVRGPCQPQHF
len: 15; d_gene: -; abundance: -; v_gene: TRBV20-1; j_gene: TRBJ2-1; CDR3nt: TGCAGTGCTAGGGGCCAGGCGGGATCCTACAATGAGCAGTTCTTC; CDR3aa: CSARGQAGSYNEQFF
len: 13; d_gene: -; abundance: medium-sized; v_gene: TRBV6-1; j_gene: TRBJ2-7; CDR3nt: TGTGCCAGCGGGTTAAACCCTGGGGACGAGCAGTACTTC; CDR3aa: CASGLNPGDEQYF
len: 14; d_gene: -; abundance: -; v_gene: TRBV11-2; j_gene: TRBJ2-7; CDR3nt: TGTGCCAGCAGCTTAGATAGGGCAGGCGGCGAGCAGTACTTC; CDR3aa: CASSLDRAGGEQYF
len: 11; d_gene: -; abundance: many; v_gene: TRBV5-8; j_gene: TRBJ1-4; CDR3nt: TGTGCCAGCAGCCTAACTAGGGAACTGTTTTTT; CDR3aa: CASSLTRELFF
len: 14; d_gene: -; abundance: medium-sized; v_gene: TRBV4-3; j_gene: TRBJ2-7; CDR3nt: TGCGCCAGCAGCCAAGATAGGGCCTCCTCGGAGCAGTACTTC; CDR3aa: CASSQDRASSEQYF
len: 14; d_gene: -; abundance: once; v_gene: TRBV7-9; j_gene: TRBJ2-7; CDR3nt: TGTACCAGCAGCTTAGCGGGACAGGCCTACGATCAGTACTTC; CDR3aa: CTSSLAGQAYDQYF
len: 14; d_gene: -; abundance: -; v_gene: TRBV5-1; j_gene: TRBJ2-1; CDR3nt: TGCGCCAGCAGCTTGGAGGTCAGGTCGAATGAGCAGTTCTTC; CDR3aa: CASSLEVRSNEQFF
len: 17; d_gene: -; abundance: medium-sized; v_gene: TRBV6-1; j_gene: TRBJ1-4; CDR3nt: TGTGCCAGCAGTGGGGGTTTGGGGGGCTATCCGGATGAAAAACTGTTTTTT; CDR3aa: CASSGGLGGYPDEKLFF
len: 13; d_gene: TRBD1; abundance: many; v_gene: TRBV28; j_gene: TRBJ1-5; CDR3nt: TGTGCCAGCAGAGGCAGGGGGCATCAGCCCCAGCATTTT; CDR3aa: CASRGRGHQPQHF
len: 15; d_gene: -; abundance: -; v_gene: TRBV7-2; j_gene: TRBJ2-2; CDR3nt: TGTGCCAGCAGCTTTCTCGCAACGAACACCGGGGAGCTGTTTTTT; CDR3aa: CASSFLATNTGELFF
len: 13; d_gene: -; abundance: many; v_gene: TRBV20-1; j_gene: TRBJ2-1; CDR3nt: TGCAGTGCTAGCCCACTAGGGGCGGATGAGCAGTTCTTC; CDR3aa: CSASPLGADEQFF
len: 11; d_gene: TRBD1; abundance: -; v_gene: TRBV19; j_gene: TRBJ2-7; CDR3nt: TGTGCCACCCCGGACAGGGGTGAGCAGTACTTC; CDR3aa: CATPDRGEQYF
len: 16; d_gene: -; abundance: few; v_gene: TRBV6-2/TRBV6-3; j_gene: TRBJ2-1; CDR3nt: TGTGCCAGCAGTTACTCGCCTAGCTCCGGCTTCAATGAGCAGTTCTTC; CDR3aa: CASSYSPSSGFNEQFF
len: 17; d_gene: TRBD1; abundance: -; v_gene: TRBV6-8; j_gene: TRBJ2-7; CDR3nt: TGTGCCAGCAGCACCACCCTGACGACAGGGGGGATATACGAGCAGTACTTC; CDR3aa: CASSTTLTTGGIYEQYF
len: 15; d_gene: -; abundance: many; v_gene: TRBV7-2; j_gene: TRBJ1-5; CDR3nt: TGTGCCAGCAGCCCCCGCGCGAATAGCAATCAGCCCCAGCATTTT; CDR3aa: CASSPRANSNQPQHF
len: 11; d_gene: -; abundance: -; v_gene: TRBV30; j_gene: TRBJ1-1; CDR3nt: TGTGCCTGGCTAAGGAACACTGAAGCTTTCTTT; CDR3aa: CAWLRNTEAFF
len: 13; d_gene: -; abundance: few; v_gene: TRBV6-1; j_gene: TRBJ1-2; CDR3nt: TGTGCCAGCAGTGAGACGGGGAACTATGGCTACACCTTC; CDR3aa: CASSETGNYGYTF
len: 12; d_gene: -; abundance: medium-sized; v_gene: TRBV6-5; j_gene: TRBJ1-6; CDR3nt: TGTGCCAGCAGTTACTTGAATTCACCCCTCCACTTT; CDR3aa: CASSYLNSPLHF
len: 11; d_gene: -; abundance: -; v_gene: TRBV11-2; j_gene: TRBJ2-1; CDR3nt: TGTTCCAGCAGCGTCCGTGGTGAGCAGTTCTTC; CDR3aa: CSSSVRGEQFF
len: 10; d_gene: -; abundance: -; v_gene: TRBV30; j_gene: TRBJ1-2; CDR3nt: TGTGCCTGGAGTGTAAACGGGGGTGGCTTC; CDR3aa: CAWSVNGGGF
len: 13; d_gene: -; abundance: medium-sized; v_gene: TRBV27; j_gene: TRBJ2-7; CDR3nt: TGTGCCAGCCGGAAGGACAGCACCTACGAGCAGTACTTC; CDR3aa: CASRKDSTYEQYF
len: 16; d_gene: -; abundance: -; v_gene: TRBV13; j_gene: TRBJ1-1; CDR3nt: TGTGCCAGCACCACCAGCCGGGGGACACCGAACACTGAAGCTTTCTTT; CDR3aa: CASTTSRGTPNTEAFF
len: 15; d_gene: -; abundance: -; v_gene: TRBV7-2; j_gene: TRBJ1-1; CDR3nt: TGTGCCAGCAGCTTAGGATCGGGTTTACAGGGTGAAGCTTTCTTT; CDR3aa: CASSLGSGLQGEAFF
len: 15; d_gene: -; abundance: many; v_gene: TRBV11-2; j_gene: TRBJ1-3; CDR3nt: TGTGCCAGCAGCTTGGGGGACTCGGGTGGAAACACCATATATTTT; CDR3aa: CASSLGDSGGNTIYF
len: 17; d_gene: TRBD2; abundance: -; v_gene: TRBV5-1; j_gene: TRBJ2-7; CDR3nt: TGCGCCAGCAGCTTGGAAGGACTAGTCGAAACACCCTACGAGCAGTACTTC; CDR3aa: CASSLEGLVETPYEQYF
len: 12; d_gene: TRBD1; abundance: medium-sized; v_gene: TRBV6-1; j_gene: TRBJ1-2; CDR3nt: TGTGCCACCTCCGGACAGGGTACTGGCTACACCTTC; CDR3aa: CATSGQGTGYTF
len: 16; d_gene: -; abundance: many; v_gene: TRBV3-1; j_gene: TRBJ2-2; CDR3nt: TGTGCCAGCACCCCCCTCGGGGGAGTGGTAACCGGGGAGCTGTTTTTT; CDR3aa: CASTPLGGVVTGELFF
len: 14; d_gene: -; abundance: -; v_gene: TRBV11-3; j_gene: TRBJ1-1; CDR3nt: TGTGCCAGCAGCTTGCAGCTGTGTGAAGCTGAAGCTTTCTTT; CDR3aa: CASSLQLCEAEAFF
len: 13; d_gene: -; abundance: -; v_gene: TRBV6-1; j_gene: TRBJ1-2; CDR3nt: TGTGCCAGTCTAGCAGGACCTAACTATGGCTACACCTTC; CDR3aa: CASLAGPNYGYTF
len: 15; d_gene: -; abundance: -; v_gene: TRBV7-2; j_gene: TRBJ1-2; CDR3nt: TGTGCCAGCAGCATCGGGGCCGTGAGTCCCTTAGGCTACACCTTC; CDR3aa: CASSIGAVSPLGYTF
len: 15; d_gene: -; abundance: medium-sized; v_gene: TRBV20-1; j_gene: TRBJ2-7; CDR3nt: TGCAGTGCTGAAGGGGTGGCGGGGCAGACCTACGAGCAGTACTTC; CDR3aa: CSAEGVAGQTYEQYF
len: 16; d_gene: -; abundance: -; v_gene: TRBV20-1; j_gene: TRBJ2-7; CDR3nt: TGCAGTGCCACCCCTGGGGAGGTAGAGGGGTATGAGCAGCAGTACTTC; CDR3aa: CSATPGEVEGYEQQYF
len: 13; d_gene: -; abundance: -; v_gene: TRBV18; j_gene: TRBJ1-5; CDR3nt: TGTGCCAGCTCACCAATAGGGGATCAGCCCCAGCATTTT; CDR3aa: CASSPIGDQPQHF
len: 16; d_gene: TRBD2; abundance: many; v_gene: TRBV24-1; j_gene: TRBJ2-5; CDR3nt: TGTGCCACCAGTGACTCCGGGACTAGCGGGCAAGAGACCCAGTACTTC; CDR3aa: CATSDSGTSGQETQYF